What follows is one T cell receptor beta chain and its context. It lacks a known antigen. Base qualities are missing; no much larger clone stands one base away. The library was obtained by the immunoSEQ multiplex PCR assay. For the multiplex PCR, a mixture combining 60 forward primers for TCR Vbeta segments and 13 reverse primers for TCR Jbeta segments was used. Amplification of the CDR3 region of rearranged TCR beta genes was performed with a multiplex PCR assay on genomic DNA. On the Illumina HiSeq System, the amplified TCR beta libraries were sequenced as 87-base-pair reads. From the authors' description of their analysis: Across the 600 to 700 repertoires, a later analysis counted 80 million or so unique TCR beta chains, around 10 million of which were shared by at least two donors. A nearest-neighbor algorithm error-corrected the raw reads and collapsed the reads into unique sequences, merging closely related sequences to remove PCR and sequencing errors. CDR3 sequences were aligned to IMGT reference sequences to assign V, D and J gene segments. For a sequence to be retained, at least a six-nucleotide match to both a V gene segment and a J gene segment was required. A rearrangement was called productive if the CDR3 had no stop codons and remained in frame with V and J, and every other rearrangement was called non-productive. Following IMGT convention, CDR3 was defined as the stretch from the second conserved V-encoded cysteine to the conserved J-encoded phenylalanine. The earlier analysis of 450 to 750 of the donors excluded any sequence lacking an unambiguous match to a single V gene segment. In an earlier analysis of 450 to 700 of the donors, V segments were called functional above 56.7% productive rearrangements and were called segregating when the between-donor standard deviation exceeded 5%. To diagnose cytomegalovirus status from the catalog of TCR beta chain sequences, a statistical classification framework was built. In a later analysis, V and J genes were assigned by comparing TCR nucleotide sequences against IMGT/GENE-DB human TR gene sequences. Using the TCRdist pipeline, a later analysis assigned CDR3 sequences along with most-parsimonious VDJ recombination scenarios. A later analysis defined each TCR beta chain by its CDR3 amino acid sequence plus V-gene family, and excluded reads lacking a unique V-gene family. A later analysis removed 600 or so highly shared, low-generation-probability nucleotide sequences to deal with suspected cross-contamination and a sequencing artifact. A later analysis calculated a clonal expansion index for each public chain from normalized within-repertoire ranks of inferred template counts. Generation probabilities in a later analysis came from a VDJ recombination model fitted to out-of-frame rearrangements, and those results were checked against IGoR. A later analysis scored TCR-TCR, TCR-HLA and TCR-CMV co-occurrence with hypergeometric tests, applying a repertoire-size bias correction to TCR pairs. To estimate false discovery rates, a later analysis permuted the HLA or CMV assignments 20 times. In a later analysis, co-occurring TCRs were grouped using DBSCAN, and TCRdist sequence similarity was added for clustering within HLA-allele-positive subsets. Co-occurrence clustering excluded repertoires with fewer than 30,000 or more than 120,000 public chains, plus five with anomalous nucleotide sharing. TCRdb holds this immuneACCESS table with in-frame rearrangements only. Some clones are missing; in checked studies, unresolved V genes explain under half, and the rest has no known cause. That table gives V, J and clone size, and the DNA gave D and trimming. A total of around 160,000 clones appear in this sample, under 85% of them only once. The top ten clonotypes cover about 3.8% of the sample.

The germline V gene yields MNHNS for CDR1 and SASEGT for CDR2. The CDR3 runs 15 amino acids, cysteine and phenylalanine included. The retained sequence is limited to the CDR3, 45 bases, with the frame set at the first base. Here V drops 7 bases and J drops 4 bases, and the junction holds 9 bases not matched to any gene. The sample belongs to a study of cytomegalovirus exposure and HLA in healthy donors listed by TCRdb under 2017. For context, the study as a whole: An earlier analysis of roughly 500 of the donors reported approximately 270 Gb of sequence data and 100 million to 130 million unique TCR beta sequences from 190 million or so T cells. To predict cytomegalovirus infection status, the study combined high-throughput TCR immunosequencing, statistical association of individual TCRs with disease status, and machine learning. Among 350 to 400 genotyped donors of the cohort, an average of roughly 240,000 unique TCR beta nucleotide sequences were sequenced per donor, roughly 18% of them non-productive. Genome-wide SNP genotypes for about 55% of the roughly 670 donors were used in a later genetic analysis, which treated that subset as a discovery cohort. A separate validation cohort of approximately 120 different subjects was used in addition to the approximately 610-subject first cohort. Donor age, sex, ethnicity and CMV serostatus were compiled alongside the repertoire data. The T cell repertoires of 700 or so subjects were profiled by immunosequencing and related to cytomegalovirus serostatus. Typing coverage differed by locus: A, B, C, DRB1 and DQB1 were typed in roughly 620-630 donors, DQA1 in about 560, DPA1 in nearly 610, and DPB1 in approximately 450. An earlier analysis of some 600 of the donors applied high-throughput TCR beta sequencing to assess whether each TCR beta V gene segment acted as functional or pseudogenic. In the later analysis, no new phenotypic data were used to find candidate immune exposures; instead, reliance was placed on TCR beta sequences and their occurrence across donors. Among the roughly 430 genotyped donors, approximately 82% belonged to the genetic ancestry cluster associated with self-reported Caucasian donors. An early release covering more than 500 HLA-typed donors comprised approximately 300 gigabases of sequencing data and approximately 80 million unique TCR sequences. HLA typing included class I and class II loci at four-digit resolution. A few DR-DQ haplotypes were treated as single units for association and clustering because of strong linkage in the cohort. All discovery cohort repertoires had been generated using a single sequencing platform. In a later analysis, previously published TCR beta repertoires from 550 to 750 donors were re-analyzed and high-resolution HLA genotyping was added so that TCR occurrence patterns could be studied. The aim of the study was to test whether cataloging public T cell receptors could identify signatures of past pathogen exposure. Broader findings and caveats from the paper: In a later analysis, 16,951 TCR beta sequences were associated with specific HLA alleles at a false discovery rate of 0.05. Compared with equally common non-associated chains, HLA-associated TCR beta chains in a later analysis were more clonally expanded and had lower generation probabilities. The authors suggested that the approach could potentially be generalized to other disease states and immunological phenotypes. Linkage disequilibrium might explain the correlated functional status among segregating V segments, but an unknown experimental factor could not be ruled out. A total of roughly 160 TCR beta chains were listed by the study as associated with cytomegalovirus. A later genetic analysis associated a missense DCLRE1C variant with V-gene and J-gene trimming of TCR beta chains, and an independent cohort replicated the association. The 87-base-pair reads could not distinguish some IMGT-functional V segments, including TRBV6-2 and TRBV6-3, so those segments were excluded. While some public TCRs were present in many individuals, most TCR sequences turned up only very rarely across donors. In a later analysis, most CMV-associated TCR beta chains were found to appear HLA-restricted, with HLA associations seemingly driven largely by CMV exposure. CMV serostatus was the only immune exposure information available for the cohort. A later genetic analysis reported fewer N-insertions in productive TCRs among donors in an Asian-associated ancestry cluster than the roughly 700-donor mean. Because HLA typing was missing for some donors at each locus, association tests included only the typed subset. A further reported finding was that TCR beta sequences accurately predicted the HLA-A and HLA-B alleles for most subjects in the first cohort. A cluster of highly shared sequence variants was judged likely to be a technical artifact of the sequencing pipeline. Cytomegalovirus status was reported to be diagnosed by the classifier with high specificity and sensitivity in both the original and validation cohorts. In an earlier analysis of around 500 of the donors, most TCR beta V segments appeared in productive rearrangements about 87% or about 30% of the time, broadly matching IMGT annotations. In vitro tests confirmed that a few of the cytomegalovirus-associated TCR beta chains recognize cytomegalovirus antigens. The cohort was sequenced for TCR beta chains only, and without alpha or paired-chain data the features that could be detected were limited. In a later analysis, several top co-occurrence clusters were reported to appear linked to parvovirus B19, influenza, CMV and Epstein-Barr virus. In a later analysis, TCR association rates were found to vary across HLA loci, with the most associated TCRs seen for DRB1 alleles and the fewest for HLA-C alleles. Strong co-occurrence of HLA alleles, especially DR and DQ, made assigning TCR associations to individual alleles difficult. Sequencing depth was assumed to be roughly uniform across donors in the presence/absence analyses, though that assumption may not hold. Roughly 17 rarely observed V segments, including chromosome 9 orphons, were excluded from the earlier analysis of about 600 of the donors because counts were too low.

The cohort consisted of approximately 670 healthy bone marrow donors. All cohort members were sampled while nominally healthy, although unrecorded immune exposures were likely present. The donor tested CMV seropositive, placing the donor among the 289 seropositive members of the cohort. Each donor provided a peripheral blood sample, and peripheral blood mononuclear cells were used for TCR beta sequencing. The Qiagen DNeasy Blood Extraction Kit was used to extract genomic DNA from the blood cell samples. The rearrangement combines TRBV6-1 with TRBJ2-5; 10 bases in the junction line up with TRBD2. The sequenced sample consisted of PBMCs. The receptor comes from a man aged 45-65 years in good health and CMV-seropositive. The CDR3 here reads CASTRASGRRETQYF. At the DNA level, the sequence is TGTGCCAGCACGCGTGCTAGCGGGAGACGAGAGACCCAGTACTTC.